The entry that follows covers one T cell receptor (beta chain) sequence. Its specificity is unknown. This entry comes from a study of CD4+ T cells in melanoma. Whole-study findings and limits: Neoantigen-specific CD4+ T cells in melanoma reportedly had diverse differentiation states. A reported correlation linked neoantigen-specific CD4+ T cells to CD8+, macrophage and B cell function.

Produced via immunoSEQ multiplex PCR; TCRdb's table is partial and in-frame only. In all, the sample yields approximately 88 clones. V shed 7 bases and J shed 5 bases, with 12 bases lying between them. The CDR3 is 14 amino acids. CDR1 WNHNN and CDR2 SYGVQD come from the germline V gene (reference sequence). Sequencing input: a T cell line or clone, from whole sample or a sorted T cell fraction (not recorded which). The clonotype was recovered from a human donor with melanoma. Some clones in this sample may be carry-over from other donors' samples. V gene TRBV10-1 combines with J gene TRBJ2-6, with D uncertain. The CDR3 nucleotides are TGCGCCAGCATCGCACAAAGTCGGGCCAACGTCCTGACTTTC. It codes for CASIAQSRANVLTF.